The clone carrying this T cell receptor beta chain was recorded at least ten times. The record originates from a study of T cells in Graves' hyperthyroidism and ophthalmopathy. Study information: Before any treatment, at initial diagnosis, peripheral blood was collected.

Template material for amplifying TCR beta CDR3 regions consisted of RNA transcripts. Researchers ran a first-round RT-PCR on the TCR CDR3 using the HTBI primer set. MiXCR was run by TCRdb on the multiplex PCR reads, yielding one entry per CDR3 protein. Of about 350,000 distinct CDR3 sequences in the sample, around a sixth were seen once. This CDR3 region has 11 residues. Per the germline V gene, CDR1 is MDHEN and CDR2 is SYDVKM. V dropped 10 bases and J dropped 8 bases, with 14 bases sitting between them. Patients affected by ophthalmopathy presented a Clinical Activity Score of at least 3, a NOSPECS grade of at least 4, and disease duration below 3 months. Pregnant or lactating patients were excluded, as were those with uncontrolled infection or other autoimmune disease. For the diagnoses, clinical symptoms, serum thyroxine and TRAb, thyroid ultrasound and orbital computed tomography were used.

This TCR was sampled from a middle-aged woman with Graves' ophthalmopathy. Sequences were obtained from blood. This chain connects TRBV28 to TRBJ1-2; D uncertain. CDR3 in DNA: TGTGCCATCGTAAACCTCCTAGGCTACACCTTC. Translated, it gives CAIVNLLGYTF.